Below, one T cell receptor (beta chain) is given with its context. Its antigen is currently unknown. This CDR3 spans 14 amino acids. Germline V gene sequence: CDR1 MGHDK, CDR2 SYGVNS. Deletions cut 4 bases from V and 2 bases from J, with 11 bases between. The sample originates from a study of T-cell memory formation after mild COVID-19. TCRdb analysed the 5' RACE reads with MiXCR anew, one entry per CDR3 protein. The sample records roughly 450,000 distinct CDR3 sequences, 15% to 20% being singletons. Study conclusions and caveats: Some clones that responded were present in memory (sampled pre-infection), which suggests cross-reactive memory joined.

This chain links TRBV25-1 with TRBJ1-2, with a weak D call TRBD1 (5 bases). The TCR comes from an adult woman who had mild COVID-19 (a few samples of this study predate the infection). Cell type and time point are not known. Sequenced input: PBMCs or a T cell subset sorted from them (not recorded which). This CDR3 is CASSVPTANYGYTF. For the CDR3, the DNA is TGTGCCAGCAGTGTTCCGACAGCGAACTATGGCTACACCTTC.